The source of this TCR beta chain is a study of blood T cell repertoires in COVID-19. Across the whole study: Acute-phase and convalescent COVID-19 samples originated in the United States, Italy and Spain. Sample material is recorded as cDNA or gDNA derived from T cells, B-cell-depleted T cells, or PBMCs.

Patients from Seattle were sampled longitudinally, starting during active infection. As processed by the authors: Cell counts per sample came from amplifying reference gene primers. The data were produced by immunoSEQ multiplex PCR, yet TCRdb's version contains in-frame clones alone and is incomplete. Clonal size and the V and J genes are those of that table, whereas D and trimming came from the DNA. The sample records more than 200,000 clones, around nine tenths being singletons. The CDR3 has 15 amino acids. CDR1 is LNHDA, CDR2 SQIVND, per germline (reference sequence). V lost 0 bases to trimming and J lost 9 bases, with 12 bases between them.

Sequencing input: peripheral blood. The V gene is TRBV19, the J gene TRBJ1-6; D remains unclear. The sequence was obtained from a woman aged 60-75 years with COVID-19, enrolled during active disease. CDR3: CASSIDAGEASPLHF. The CDR3 DNA reads TGTGCCAGTAGTATAGACGCGGGTGAGGCTTCACCCCTCCACTTT.